This T cell receptor beta chain comes out of a study of blood T cell repertoires in COVID-19. V was pared by 6 bases and J by 2 bases, with 8 bases of the junction left unmatched. There are 15 residues in the CDR3. Germline V CDR1 and CDR2: MNHEY, SVGAGI. Per the authors' pipeline: Amplification with reference gene primers provided the estimates of nucleated cell counts. Only in-frame clones appear in the TCRdb table, and some are missing; sequencing was by immunoSEQ multiplex PCR. V, J and clone size are those of that table, while D and trimming were read from the DNA. The table has 320,000 or so clones, around 90% seen once; the top ten hold approximately 5.2%. This clone is a singleton in its sample. In assigning cohorts, the study relied on participant-reported clinical history.

This sequence was found in a man aged 55 to 70 who had recovered from COVID-19. The V gene is TRBV6-5, the J gene TRBJ2-7, with TRBD1 identical over 9 bases. The sequenced material came from PBMCs or T cells enriched from blood (not recorded which). This CDR3 reads CASSPPGTGTYEQYF. As DNA, the CDR3 is TGTGCCAGCAGCCCCCCCGGGACAGGGACCTACGAGCAGTACTTC.